Included here is one T cell receptor (beta chain) sequence, with context. Its antigen is not known. The data derive from a study of cytomegalovirus exposure and HLA in healthy donors. Turning to the study itself: When 300 to 400 donors were genotyped, over 80% of them were found to fall in the Caucasian-associated ancestry cluster.

Whole-study results and caveats: Some TCR beta chains (about 180 of them) were listed as cytomegalovirus-associated.

Primers: 60 Vbeta forward and 13 Jbeta reverse. Sequencing was performed with immunoSEQ multiplex PCR; in TCRdb, only in-frame clones are kept and a portion is missing. The data contain some 200,000 clones, 60% to 85% of them singletons. The clonotype was recovered from a female donor in good health and CMV-seronegative. The sequencing input was PBMCs.

The CDR3, as DNA: TGTGCCAGCAGCAAAACCGGGACAGGGCACAACTATGGCTACACCTTC. The encoded protein is CASSKTGTGHNYGYTF. This chain links TRBV7-9 with TRBJ1-2; 9 nucleotides agree with TRBD1. CDR1 is SEHNR, CDR2 FQNEAQ, per germline (reference sequence). V was clipped by 5 bases and J by 2 bases; unmatched bases: 9. This CDR3 contains 16 residues.